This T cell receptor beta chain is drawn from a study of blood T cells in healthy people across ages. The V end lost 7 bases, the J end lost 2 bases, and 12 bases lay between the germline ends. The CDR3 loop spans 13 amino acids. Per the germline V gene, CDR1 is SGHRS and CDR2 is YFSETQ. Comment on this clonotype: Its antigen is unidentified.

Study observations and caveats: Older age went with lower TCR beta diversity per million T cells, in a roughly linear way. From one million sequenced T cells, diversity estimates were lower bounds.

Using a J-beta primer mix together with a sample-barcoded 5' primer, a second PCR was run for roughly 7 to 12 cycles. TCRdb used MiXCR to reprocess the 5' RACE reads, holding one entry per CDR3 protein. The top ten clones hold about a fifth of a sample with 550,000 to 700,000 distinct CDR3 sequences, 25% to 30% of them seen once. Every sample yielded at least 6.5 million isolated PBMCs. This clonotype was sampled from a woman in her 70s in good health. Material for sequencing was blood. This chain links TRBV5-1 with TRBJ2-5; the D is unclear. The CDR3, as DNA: TGCGCCAGCGGTGGCAGGCCTCAAGAGACCCAGTACTTC. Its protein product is CASGGRPQETQYF.